What follows are 29 T cell receptor beta chains derived from one specimen sequenced in a study of cytomegalovirus exposure and HLA in healthy donors. A multiplex PCR was run with 60 Vbeta primers and 13 Jbeta primers. Repertoires were generated with immunoSEQ multiplex PCR, while TCRdb's copy carries only in-frame clones and drops some. The sample has some 170,000 clones, 75% to 80% seen once. The material sequenced was PBMCs. The receptors derive from a man aged 40-55 years in good health and CMV-seropositive.

The V gene is TRBV7-6, the J gene TRBJ1-2; D remains ambiguous. The CDR3 is 14 amino acids. Germline V gives CDR1 SGHVS, CDR2 FNYEAQ. V shed 1 base and J shed 4 bases, with 10 bases lying between them. Written as DNA, the CDR3 is TGTGCCAGCAGCTTAGTCCCAGGCCGCTATGGCTACACCTTC. Encoded protein: CASSLVPGRYGYTF. Full variable domain (remainder filled in from reference TRBV7-6 and TRBJ1-2): GAGVSQSPRYKVTKRGQDVALRCDPISGHVSLYWYRQALGQGPEFLTYFNYEAQQDKSGLPNDRFSAERPEGSISTLTIQRTEQRDSAMYRCASSLVPGRYGYTFGSGTRLTVV.

This clone has a single count. CDR3 residues: CASSVQGTPNTEAFF. DNA of the CDR3: TGTGCCAGCAGCGTTCAGGGGACGCCGAACACTGAAGCTTTCTTT. The chain joins TRBV9 to TRBJ1-1; the D gene is possibly TRBD1 (6 bases). The CDR3 extends over 15 amino acids. CDR1 SGDLS and CDR2 YYNGEE come from the germline V gene. V was shortened by 2 bases and J by 1 base, with 12 bases between the two germline ends. The whole variable domain, filled in from reference TRBV9 and TRBJ1-1, reads DSGVTQTPKHLITATGQRVTLRCSPRSGDLSVYWYQQSLDQGLQFLIQYYNGEERAKGNILERFSAQQFPDLHSELNLSSLELGDSALYFCASSVQGTPNTEAFFGQGTRLTVV.

The V gene is TRBV7-9, the J gene TRBJ2-1; D unresolved. CDR1 is SEHNR and CDR2 is FQNEAQ in the germline V gene (reference sequence). Trimming left V 1 base short and J 5 bases short, with 6 bases between. CDR3 size: 13 residues. In DNA, the CDR3 is TGTGCCAGCAGCTTAGGTAGAGACAATGAGCAGTTCTTC. It yields the protein CASSLGRDNEQFF.

This clone was seen once. The chain joins TRBV6-1 to TRBJ2-1; 7 bases are a match to TRBD2. The CDR3 contains 16 residues. V lost 2 bases to trimming and J lost 4 bases; unmatched junction nucleotides: 8. The germline V gene encodes CDR1 MNHNS and CDR2 SASEGT. CDR3: CASSELGGSLYNEQFF. The DNA for the CDR3 is TGTGCCAGCAGTGAATTAGGCGGGAGTTTGTACAATGAGCAGTTCTTC.

The chain recombines TRBV5-1 with TRBJ1-1; TRBD1 is a possible D gene (5 bases). Trimming shortened V by 1 base and J by 1 base, and 8 bases separated the two germline ends. The CDR3 runs to 14 residues. Germline CDR1 SGHRS, CDR2 YFSETQ. CDR3 amino acids: CASSLTGENTEAFF. Written as DNA, the CDR3 is TGCGCCAGCAGCTTGACAGGAGAGAACACTGAAGCTTTCTTT. Full variable domain (outside the CDR3, taken from reference TRBV5-1 and TRBJ1-1): KAGVTQTPRYLIKTRGQQVTLSCSPISGHRSVSWYQQTPGQGLQFLFEYFSETQRNKGNFPGRFSGRQFSNSRSEMNVSTLELGDSALYLCASSLTGENTEAFFGQGTRLTVV.

J is TRBJ1-1 and V is TRBV2, with TRBD1 matching over 10 bases. Trimming removed 1 base from V and 4 bases from J; junction bases left unmatched: 3. The CDR3 covers 15 residues. The germline V gene encodes CDR1 SNHLY and CDR2 FYNNEI. DNA for the CDR3: TGTGCCAGCAGTGAAGGGGACAGGGGCTTCACTGAAGCTTTCTTT. This encodes CASSEGDRGFTEAFF.

The V and J genes are TRBV6-5 and TRBJ1-4; D is possibly TRBD1 (6 bases). V was clipped by 5 bases and J by 8 bases, with 12 bases between them. The V gene's germline CDR1 is MNHEY and CDR2 SVGAGI. This CDR3 has 13 residues. CDR3 loop: CASSQGSYEKLFF. The CDR3 nucleotides are TGTGCCAGCAGTCAGGGGTCGTACGAAAAACTGTTTTTT.

J is TRBJ1-5 and V is TRBV5-5; possible D gene TRBD1, 6 bases. Germline CDR1 SGHKS, CDR2 YYEKEE (reference sequence). The CDR3 contains 15 residues. Trimming pared 2 bases from V and 6 bases from J, leaving 15 bases between. CDR3 loop: CASSFGNRDGQPQHF. In DNA form, the CDR3 reads TGTGCCAGCAGCTTTGGGAACAGGGACGGTCAGCCCCAGCATTTT.

The CDR3 here is CASSKGGPPGERGTDTQYF. In DNA, the CDR3 is TGTGCCAGCAGCAAAGGGGGCCCTCCAGGGGAGAGAGGTACAGATACGCAGTATTTT. J is TRBJ2-3 and V is TRBV21-1; the table's D call TRBD1 went unverified against the DNA. TRBV21-1 is a pseudogene locus. The CDR3 runs to 19 residues.

This rearrangement joins TRBV2 to TRBJ2-4; TRBD1 is a possible D gene (8 bases). The length of the CDR3 is 14 residues. Trimming took 7 bases from V and 6 from J, leaving 16 bases between them. Germline V gene sequence: CDR1 SNHLY, CDR2 FYNNEI. The CDR3 bases are TGTGCCAGCAAAATGACAGGGGAGGGAAACATTCAGTACTTC. Protein product: CASKMTGEGNIQYF.

The V gene is TRBV27, the J gene TRBJ2-5; 8 bases align to TRBD2. The CDR3 runs to 12 residues. The V gene's germline CDR1 is MNHEY and CDR2 SMNVEV (reference sequence). After removal of 6 bases from V and 7 bases from J, the junction contained 4 bases not matched to a gene. CDR3: CASSRGGPTQYF. CDR3 in DNA: TGTGCCAGCAGCCGGGGGGGTCCGACCCAGTACTTC.

The chain is built from TRBV5-1 and TRBJ2-6; a possible D gene is TRBD2 (5 bases). The CDR3 is made up of 15 amino acids. Germline V lookup: CDR1 SGHRS, CDR2 YFSETQ. The V end lost 4 bases, the J end lost 2 bases, and 10 bases lay between the germline ends. The CDR3 sequence is CASSRSGTGANVLTF. The DNA for the CDR3 is TGCGCCAGCAGCCGGAGCGGAACTGGGGCCAACGTCCTGACTTTC.

CDR3 loop: CASSSLGSNQPQHF. The DNA for the CDR3 is TGTGCCAGCAGTTCCCTCGGGAGCAATCAGCCCCAGCATTTT. The rearrangement links TRBV27 to TRBJ1-5, with D hard to call. Germline V lookup: CDR1 MNHEY, CDR2 SMNVEV (reference sequence). The CDR3 extends over 14 amino acids. Trimming removed 4 bases from V and 1 base from J, with 8 bases in between.

The CDR3 spells CASSPRLAVDTGELFF. The CDR3 coding sequence is TGTGCCAGCAGCCCCCGACTAGCGGTCGACACCGGGGAGCTGTTTTTT. The genes are TRBV9 and TRBJ2-2, with 9 bases fitting TRBD2. Germline V gives CDR1 SGDLS, CDR2 YYNGEE. Trimming at V came to 4 bases and at J to 3 bases, leaving 7 bases not matched to a gene. The CDR3 extends over 16 amino acids.

The chain has TRBV6-1 and TRBJ2-3; the D gene is possibly TRBD1 (5 bases). Germline CDR1 and CDR2: MNHNS and SASEGT. CDR3 length: 17 amino acids. Trimming shortened V by 0 bases and J by 0 bases, and 13 bases separated the two germline ends. Here the CDR3 reads CASSEARRTPSTDTQYF. CDR3 DNA: TGTGCCAGCAGTGAAGCGCGCAGGACACCTAGCACAGATACGCAGTATTTT.

The chain couples TRBV6-1 to TRBJ1-1, with D possibly being TRBD1 (6 bases). In germline, CDR1 is MNHNS, CDR2 SASEGT. This CDR3 has 15 residues. V was trimmed by 1 base and J by 4 bases, leaving 13 bases between them. The DNA of the CDR3 is TGTGCCAGCAGTGAAGGTTGGGGGCTGATCACTGAAGCTTTCTTT. Translating it yields CASSEGWGLITEAFF.

This clone showed up just a few times. CDR3 bases: TGCGCCAGCAGCTCCCTAAATCTGAACACTGAAGCTTTCTTT. This sequence encodes CASSSLNLNTEAFF. The chain recombines TRBV5-1 with TRBJ1-1; no firm D call. This CDR3 region has 14 residues. CDR1 and CDR2 (germline): SGHRS, YFSETQ. V shed 3 bases and J shed 0 bases, with 9 bases lying between them.

As for this clone: The junction and the germline gene differ at one end; a read error may be behind it. The rearrangement uses TRBV15 and TRBJ1-5; tentatively, D is TRBD1 (5 bases). The CDR3 runs to 12 residues. Germline values: CDR1 LNHNV, CDR2 YYDKDF (reference sequence). The CDR3 loop is CATSRDLKTVIF. CDR3 DNA: TGTGCCACCAGCAGAGATCTGAAGACAGTGATTTTT.

The CDR3 loop reads CASSRGQGVTEAFF. The CDR3 bases are TGTGCCAGTAGTAGGGGACAGGGTGTTACTGAAGCTTTCTTT. The V and J genes are TRBV19 and TRBJ1-1; 9 positions agree with TRBD1. Germline CDR1 and CDR2: LNHDA and SQIVND (reference sequence). V trimming: 4 bases; J trimming: 5 bases; junction bases outside the gene matches: 5. The CDR3 loop spans 14 amino acids.

The V call is TRBV7-2, the J call TRBJ2-7; D is ambiguous. V gave up 5 bases and J gave up 2 bases, with 7 bases separating them. This CDR3 comprises 12 residues. CDR1 and CDR2 (germline): SGHTA, FQGNSA. The CDR3 DNA reads as TGTGCCAGCAGCGGCAACCCCTACGAGCAGTACTTC. Amino acid sequence: CASSGNPYEQYF.

The chain has TRBV11-3 and TRBJ1-3; D is uncertain. Trimming stripped 6 bases from V and 8 bases from J, with 20 bases between. The CDR3 spans 15 residues. Per the germline V gene, CDR1 is SGHNT and CDR2 is YENEEA. CDR3 in amino acids: CASSLAGNVWDTIYF. The CDR3 DNA sequence: TGTGCCAGCAGTTTGGCGGGAAACGTGTGGGACACCATATATTTT.

V gene TRBV2 combines with J gene TRBJ1-3; D is perhaps TRBD1 (6 bases). V was clipped by 4 bases and J by 1 base, with 14 bases between them. This CDR3 spans 16 amino acids. Looked up from germline, CDR1 is SNHLY and CDR2 is FYNNEI. CDR3 sequence reads: CASSASTGPSGNTIYF. Here the CDR3 DNA reads TGTGCCAGCAGTGCCTCGACAGGACCTTCTGGAAACACCATATATTTT.

This chain joins TRBV9 and TRBJ2-1; a weak D match, TRBD1 (6 bases). The CDR3 contains 16 residues. CDR1 and CDR2 (germline): SGDLS, YYNGEE. With 4 bases removed from V and 7 bases from J, the gap between germline ends came to 21 bases. The CDR3 nucleotides read TGTGCCAGCAGCTCGACAACCTTGGCAGGGGATAATGAGCAGTTCTTC. It is translated as CASSSTTLAGDNEQFF.

V is TRBV29-1 and J is TRBJ2-5; D possibly corresponds to TRBD2 (6 bases). The CDR3 has 11 residues. CDR1 and CDR2 from the germline V gene are SQVTM and ANQGSEA. Trimming pared 7 bases from V and 5 bases from J, leaving 11 bases between. The CDR3 nucleotides are TGCAGCGGGGAGGAATACGAGACCCAGTACTTC. Its translation: CSGEEYETQYF.

The chain joins TRBV28 to TRBJ2-7; D perhaps matches TRBD1 (5 bases). V was shortened by 0 bases and J by 1 base, with 13 bases between the two germline ends. The CDR3 has 16 residues. Germline CDR1 reads MDHEN; CDR2 reads SYDVKM. This CDR3 reads CASSLWQGPRSYEQYF. CDR3 DNA sequence: TGTGCCAGCAGTTTATGGCAGGGTCCGAGATCCTACGAGCAGTACTTC.

The V call is TRBV5-1, the J call TRBJ2-3, with D unresolved. The CDR3 is 14 residues long. The V end was cut by 5 bases, the J end by 4 bases, with 14 bases between. Germline-derived CDR1 and CDR2 are SGHRS and YFSETQ. The CDR3 DNA reads TGCGCCAGCAGTTTAACGACCGAGGCAGATACGCAGTATTTT. As protein: CASSLTTEADTQYF. The full variable domain, with the rest looked up from reference TRBV5-1 and TRBJ2-3, is KAGVTQTPRYLIKTRGQQVTLSCSPISGHRSVSWYQQTPGQGLQFLFEYFSETQRNKGNFPGRFSGRQFSNSRSEMNVSTLELGDSALYLCASSLTTEADTQYFGPGTRLTVL.

V and J are TRBV19 and TRBJ2-7, with 8 bases identical to TRBD1. The CDR3 is 15 amino acids. From germline, CDR1 is LNHDA and CDR2 SQIVND (reference sequence). V shed 6 bases and J 6 bases; nucleotides not matched to a gene: 13. CDR3 in DNA: TGTGCCAGTAGCGACAGGGGAGGATTCTCTGGCGAGCAGTACTTC. It is translated as CASSDRGGFSGEQYF.

This chain links TRBV5-1 with TRBJ1-2, with 9 positions matching TRBD1. CDR3 length: 13 residues. Germline V gene data show CDR1 as SGHRS and CDR2 as YFSETQ. V gave up 4 bases and J gave up 4 bases; unmatched junction bases: 2. The CDR3 spells CASSTQGAYGYTF. The CDR3 coding sequence is TGCGCCAGCAGCACACAGGGGGCCTATGGCTACACCTTC. Supplemented by reference TRBV5-1 and TRBJ1-2, the full variable domain reads KAGVTQTPRYLIKTRGQQVTLSCSPISGHRSVSWYQQTPGQGLQFLFEYFSETQRNKGNFPGRFSGRQFSNSRSEMNVSTLELGDSALYLCASSTQGAYGYTFGSGTRLTVV.

The chain links TRBV10-3 to TRBJ2-1, with TRBD2 matching 11 bases. Germline V lookup: CDR1 ENHRY, CDR2 SYGVKD. Trimming cost V 2 bases and J 0 bases; bases outside gene matches: 0. CDR3 length: 16 amino acids. The CDR3 sequence is CAISETSGSSYNEQFF. DNA of the CDR3: TGTGCCATCAGTGAGACTAGCGGGAGCTCCTACAATGAGCAGTTCTTC.